This T cell receptor beta chain was sequenced for a study of T-cell memory formation after mild COVID-19. V lost 0 bases to trimming and J lost 1 base, with 11 bases between them. The CDR3 runs 16 residues. Germline CDR1 is LGHDT and CDR2 is YNNKEL (reference sequence). This clonotype was detected only a few times. TCRdb reprocessed the 5' RACE reads via MiXCR and lists one record per CDR3 protein. The data contain around 250,000 distinct CDR3 sequences, about a sixth of them singletons. The chain has TRBV3-1 and TRBJ2-3; no reliable D call. This sequence originates from a man younger than 35 who had mild COVID-19 (a few samples of this study predate the infection). Cell type and time point are not known. Sample: PBMCs or a T cell subset sorted from them (not recorded which). The CDR3 DNA sequence: TGTGCCAGCAGCCAAGATCAAAGTTGGGGCACAGATACGCAGTATTTT. Residues: CASSQDQSWGTDTQYF.